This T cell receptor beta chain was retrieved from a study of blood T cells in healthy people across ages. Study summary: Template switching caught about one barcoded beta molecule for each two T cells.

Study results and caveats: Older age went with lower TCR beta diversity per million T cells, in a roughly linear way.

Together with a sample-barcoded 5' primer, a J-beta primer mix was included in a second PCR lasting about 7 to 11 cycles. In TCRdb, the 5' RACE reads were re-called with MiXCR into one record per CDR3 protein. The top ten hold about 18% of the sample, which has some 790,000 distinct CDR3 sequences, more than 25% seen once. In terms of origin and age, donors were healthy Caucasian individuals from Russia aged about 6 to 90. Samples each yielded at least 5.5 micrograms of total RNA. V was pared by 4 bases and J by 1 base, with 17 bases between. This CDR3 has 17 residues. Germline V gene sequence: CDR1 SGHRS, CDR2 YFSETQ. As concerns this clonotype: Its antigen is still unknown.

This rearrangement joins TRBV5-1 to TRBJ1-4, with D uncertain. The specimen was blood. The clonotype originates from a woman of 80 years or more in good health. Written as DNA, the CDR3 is TGCGCCAGCAGCACACAAGGACTGGGTGGAACTAATGAAAAACTGTTTTTT. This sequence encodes CASSTQGLGGTNEKLFF.